Each of the 18 T cell receptor beta chains below was sequenced from the same sample in a study of cytomegalovirus exposure and HLA in healthy donors. The protocol was immunoSEQ multiplex PCR, while the TCRdb copy is restricted to in-frame clones and leaves out a portion. The data contain 100,000 to 150,000 clones, 85% to 95% of them singletons. Sequencing used PBMCs. These receptors were collected from a woman aged 18-35 years in good health and CMV-seronegative.

The chain links TRBV29-1 to TRBJ1-4; D uncertain. CDR3 length: 13 amino acids. Trimming left V 7 bases short and J 1 base short, with 10 bases between. Germline V lookup: CDR1 SQVTM, CDR2 ANQGSEA. As DNA, the CDR3 is TGCAGCGCCCGTCGGGGAACTAATGAAAAACTGTTTTTT. This sequence encodes CSARRGTNEKLFF. The whole variable domain, remainder taken from reference TRBV29-1 and TRBJ1-4, is SAVISQKPSRDICQRGTSLTIQCQVDSQVTMMFWYRQQPGQSLTLIATANQGSEATYESGFVIDKFPISRPNLTFSTLTVSNMSPEDSSIYLCSARRGTNEKLFFGSGTQLSVL.

The chain joins TRBV29-1 to TRBJ2-2; TRBD1 aligns across 7 bases. CDR3 length: 14 residues. Trimming took 7 bases from V and 2 from J; bases not matched to a gene: 7. Germline V gives CDR1 SQVTM, CDR2 ANQGSEA. In nucleotides, the CDR3 is TGCAGCGCCCCGGGACAGACAAACACCGGGGAGCTGTTTTTT. This translates into CSAPGQTNTGELFF.

V usage is TRBV11-3 and J usage is TRBJ2-3; no firm D call. This CDR3 region has 13 residues. CDR1 and CDR2 (germline): SGHNT, YENEEA. V was clipped by 1 base and J by 8 bases, with 10 bases between them. CDR3 region: CASSLGALGTQYF. The CDR3 DNA reads TGTGCCAGCAGCTTAGGCGCCCTAGGTACGCAGTATTTT.

The chain couples TRBV28 to TRBJ2-4, with 14 bases aligning to TRBD2. Germline assignment: CDR1 MDHEN and CDR2 SYDVKM. The CDR3 consists of 18 residues. Unmatched junction bases numbered 9, after V lost 5 bases and J lost 3 bases. As DNA, the CDR3 is TGTGCCAGCAGTAAGGGACTAGCGGGAGATGGGGGCAAAAACATTCAGTACTTC. Its protein is CASSKGLAGDGGKNIQYF.

This clone was seen a single time. The rearrangement joins TRBV18 to TRBJ2-7, with D perhaps TRBD2 (5 bases). The CDR3 covers 15 residues. V was trimmed by 0 bases and J by 6 bases, leaving 15 bases between them. The germline gives CDR1 KGHSH, CDR2 LQKENI. The CDR3 bases are TGTGCCAGCTCACCACCATCGGTCCACGCGGGCGAGCAGTACTTC. As protein: CASSPPSVHAGEQYF.

The chain recombines TRBV10-2 with TRBJ2-7, with TRBD1 identical over 9 bases. The CDR3 is 17 amino acids. Germline CDR1 and CDR2: WSHSY and SAAADI. The V segment lost 7 bases and the J segment 3 bases; nucleotides outside the gene matches: 16. The CDR3 spells CASMAMVGTGFIYEQYF. The CDR3 region has the DNA TGCGCCAGCATGGCGATGGTCGGGACAGGGTTTATCTACGAGCAGTACTTC.

The chain recombines TRBV5-1 with TRBJ1-4; 7 bases fit TRBD1. The V segment lost 4 bases and the J segment 7 bases; nucleotides outside the gene matches: 10. This CDR3 contains 15 residues. The germline CDR1 and CDR2 sequences are SGHRS and YFSETQ. This CDR3 reads CASSPNRGRGEKLFF. CDR3 nucleotides: TGCGCCAGCAGCCCGAACAGGGGCCGCGGTGAAAAACTGTTTTTT.

V is TRBV5-1 and J is TRBJ2-5, with a weak D call TRBD2 (5 bases). Deletions cut 2 bases from V and 2 bases from J, with 7 bases between. The CDR3 is 13 amino acids. CDR1 SGHRS and CDR2 YFSETQ come from the germline V gene. CDR3 bases: TGCGCCAGCAGCTTCGGGGAACAAGAGACCCAGTACTTC. Protein: CASSFGEQETQYF.

This chain links TRBV28 with TRBJ1-5; TRBD1 aligns across 9 bases. Germline V CDR1 and CDR2: MDHEN, SYDVKM. CDR3 length equals 16 residues. The V gene end was trimmed by 6 bases and the J gene end by 1 base; junction bases not matched to a gene: 7. The CDR3 sequence is CASRMDRGRSNQPQHF. The CDR3 nucleotides are TGTGCCAGCAGGATGGACAGGGGACGGAGCAATCAGCCCCAGCATTTT.

The chain uses TRBV7-3 and TRBJ2-7; 14 positions agree with TRBD2. V lost 6 bases to trimming and J lost 5 bases; unmatched junction nucleotides: 6. CDR3 length equals 15 residues. Germline V gene sequence: CDR1 SGHTA, CDR2 FQGTGA. DNA of the CDR3: TGTGCCAGCAGTAGACTAGCGGGGGGGCGCAACGAGCAGTACTTC. It is translated as CASSRLAGGRNEQYF. Variable domain in full (rest from reference TRBV7-3 and TRBJ2-7): GAGVSQTPSNKVTEKGKYVELRCDPISGHTALYWYRQSLGQGPEFLIYFQGTGAADDSGLPNDRFFAVRPEGSVSTLKIQRTERGDSAVYLCASSRLAGGRNEQYFGPGTRLTVT.

The CDR3 reads CASSPDGNTNEKLFF. In DNA form, the CDR3 reads TGTGCCAGCAGTCCCGACGGGAATACTAATGAAAAACTGTTTTTT. The chain employs TRBV9 and TRBJ1-4; D not certain. CDR1 and CDR2 (germline): SGDLS, YYNGEE. The CDR3 runs 15 residues. V lost 5 bases, J lost 2 bases, and 13 bases lay in between. The entire variable domain, with the rest obtained from reference TRBV9 and TRBJ1-4, is as follows: DSGVTQTPKHLITATGQRVTLRCSPRSGDLSVYWYQQSLDQGLQFLIQYYNGEERAKGNILERFSAQQFPDLHSELNLSSLELGDSALYFCASSPDGNTNEKLFFGSGTQLSVL.

This sequence joins TRBV6-5 and TRBJ2-7; TRBD2 is a possible D gene (5 bases). The CDR3 loop spans 16 amino acids. CDR1 and CDR2 (germline): MNHEY, SVGAGI. The germline V and J ends were trimmed by 2 bases and 5 bases, with 19 bases remaining between them. In nucleotides, the CDR3 is TGTGCCAGCAGTTACGACCTGGACGAGAGGGTCCACGAGCAGTACTTC. This encodes CASSYDLDERVHEQYF.

The chain joins TRBV19 to TRBJ1-5; D perhaps matches TRBD1 (5 bases). The CDR3 length is 15 residues. Trimming took off 7 bases at V and 4 bases at J, with 17 bases between the two ends. Germline V CDR1 and CDR2: LNHDA, SQIVND (reference sequence). This CDR3 reads CASTSQGSGNQPQHF. The CDR3 DNA reads TGTGCCAGTACCAGTCAGGGCTCCGGGAATCAGCCCCAGCATTTT.

This chain links TRBV2 with TRBJ2-2, with D possibly matching TRBD2 (6 bases). The length of the CDR3 is 14 residues. Germline CDR1 is SNHLY and CDR2 is FYNNEI. The germline V and J ends were trimmed by 8 bases and 4 bases, with 14 bases remaining between them. CDR3 DNA sequence: TGTGCCAGCGAACGCCCCGGGGGCACCGGGGAGCTGTTTTTT. This encodes CASERPGGTGELFF.

The genes are TRBV9 and TRBJ2-7; D is possibly TRBD2 (6 bases). Germline loops: CDR1 SGDLS, CDR2 YYNGEE. The CDR3 extends over 15 amino acids. Between the trimmed V and J ends, which lost 7 bases and 0 bases, there was a span of 17 bases. The CDR3 coding sequence is TGTGCCAGCGGCCCCGGCGGGGCCCTCTCCTACGAGCAGTACTTC. Its translation is CASGPGGALSYEQYF.

The chain couples TRBV2 to TRBJ1-5; 7 nucleotides agree with TRBD1. Trimming at V came to 5 bases and at J to 5 bases, leaving 9 bases not matched to a gene. The CDR3 sequence is 15 residues long. Germline lookup yields CDR1 SNHLY and CDR2 FYNNEI. The CDR3 DNA sequence: TGTGCCAGCAGTTCGGACAGGAGAGCCCATCAGCCCCAGCATTTT. Its translation: CASSSDRRAHQPQHF.

The rearrangement uses TRBV5-1 and TRBJ1-1, with 8 bases fitting TRBD1. V shed 4 bases and J 1 base; nucleotides not matched to a gene: 3. The CDR3 has 14 amino acids. Germline V gives CDR1 SGHRS, CDR2 YFSETQ. CDR3 DNA sequence: TGCGCCAGCAGCCCGCAGGGGGCGAACACTGAAGCTTTCTTT. This encodes CASSPQGANTEAFF.

The chain couples TRBV19 to TRBJ1-1; D gene uncertain. There are 16 residues in the CDR3. CDR1 LNHDA and CDR2 SQIVND come from the germline V gene (reference sequence). Trimming took 5 bases from V and 0 from J, leaving 16 bases between them. CDR3 sequence: CASSYFGLAMNTEAFF. In DNA, the CDR3 is TGTGCCAGTAGTTATTTCGGGTTGGCCATGAACACTGAAGCTTTCTTT.